The subject of this entry is one TCR beta chain. Its antigen is still unknown. The data originate from a study of cytomegalovirus exposure and HLA in healthy donors. Overall study context: Earlier findings included roughly 100 million unique TCR beta sequences obtained from 150 million to 200 million T cells.

Study-level findings and limits: One cluster of highly shared sequence variants probably arose as a sequencing artifact. Associated with cytomegalovirus, according to the listing, were around 170 TCR beta chains. Fewer than 20,000 TCR beta sequences were associated with HLA alleles at 0.05 false discovery rate in a later analysis.

PCR primers comprised 60 Vbeta and 13 Jbeta primers. Profiling relied on immunoSEQ multiplex PCR, and the TCRdb table lists in-frame clones only, not all of them. The table records about 130,000 clones, roughly four fifths of them present only once. The length of the CDR3 is 15 residues. With V trimmed by 6 bases and J by 1 base, 10 bases remained unmatched. Germline V gene sequence: CDR1 SQVTM, CDR2 ANQGSEA. The sample comprised PBMCs. The receptor was isolated from a middle-aged woman in good health and CMV-seropositive. The genes are TRBV29-1 and TRBJ1-1; 8 bases agree with TRBD1. The CDR3 is CSVAQDRASNTEAFF. CDR3 bases: TGCAGCGTAGCCCAGGACAGGGCTTCGAACACTGAAGCTTTCTTT.